These 29 T cell receptor beta chains share one sample of origin, sequenced in a study of shared clonotypes between healthy human individuals. Clones were read by immunoSEQ multiplex PCR, and TCRdb kept only the in-frame ones, dropping some. Of 2 million to 2.5 million clones in the sample, about 94% are singletons; the top ten hold more than 0.1%. Sequenced: naive CD4+ T cells sorted from blood. Specified subset: CD45RA+ positively selected. The receptor set was obtained from a man aged 18-30 years in good health.

The chain carries TRBV9 and TRBJ2-2; D is uncertain. Trimming removed 0 bases from V and 1 base from J, with 10 bases in between. The CDR3 has 16 residues. CDR1 and CDR2 from the germline V gene are SGDLS and YYNGEE. The CDR3 reads CASSVDAAVNTGELFF. Here the CDR3 DNA reads TGTGCCAGCAGCGTAGATGCGGCGGTGAACACCGGGGAGCTGTTTTTT.

The chain joins TRBV12-2 to TRBJ1-6. TRBV12-2 is recorded as a pseudogene. This CDR3 region has 13 residues. CDR3 protein: CASRPRRVSPLHF. As DNA, the CDR3 is TGTGCAAGTCGCCCCCGGAGGGTTTCACCCCTCCACTTT.

The chain has TRBV4-3 and TRBJ1-4; D not resolved. Germline V gives CDR1 LGHNA, CDR2 YSLEER. V lost 5 bases and J 0 bases, leaving 10 bases between the germline ends. The CDR3 loop spans 15 amino acids. The CDR3 is CASSSQFATNEKLFF. The CDR3 DNA follows: TGCGCCAGCAGCTCCCAGTTCGCAACTAATGAAAAACTGTTTTTT.

The genes are TRBV27 and TRBJ2-2; D is unclear. The V end lost 2 bases, the J end lost 6 bases, and 7 bases lay between the germline ends. The CDR3 sequence is 13 residues long. Germline values: CDR1 MNHEY, CDR2 SMNVEV (reference sequence). For the CDR3, the DNA is TGTGCCAGCAGTTTACGGCTAGCCGGGGAGCTGTTTTTT. Residues: CASSLRLAGELFF.

The chain employs TRBV2 and TRBJ1-2; 8 positions match TRBD1. This CDR3 is 12 amino acids long. V lost 8 bases and J lost 4; bases outside the gene matches: 3. The germline V gene encodes CDR1 SNHLY and CDR2 FYNNEI. The CDR3, as DNA: TGTGCCAGCCTTGGACAGGGCTATGGCTACACCTTC. Its translation: CASLGQGYGYTF.

V and J are TRBV29-1 and TRBJ1-2, with D tentatively TRBD1 (6 bases). The CDR3 is made up of 13 amino acids. Germline V gene sequence: CDR1 SQVTM, CDR2 ANQGSEA. V shed 6 bases and J shed 2 bases, with 13 bases lying between them. CDR3 sequence reads: CSVATQGNYGYTF. DNA for the CDR3: TGCAGCGTCGCGACGCAGGGGAACTATGGCTACACCTTC.

The chain carries TRBV28 and TRBJ2-5, with D possibly matching TRBD1 (5 bases). The germline gives CDR1 MDHEN, CDR2 SYDVKM. With 7 bases removed from V and 2 bases from J, the gap between germline ends came to 14 bases. This CDR3 contains 14 residues. This CDR3 is CASIEDGQQETQYF. CDR3 sequence (DNA): TGTGCCAGCATCGAGGACGGACAACAAGAGACCCAGTACTTC.

The gene calls are TRBV2 and TRBJ2-2, with 11 nucleotides matching TRBD2. The ends lost 8 bases at V and 2 bases at J; junction bases unmatched: 7. The CDR3 sequence is 16 residues long. Germline V lookup: CDR1 SNHLY, CDR2 FYNNEI. The CDR3 sequence is CASRSTSGGNTGELFF. In DNA, the CDR3 is TGTGCCAGCCGTTCCACTAGCGGGGGTAACACCGGGGAGCTGTTTTTT.

The V call is TRBV5-6, the J call TRBJ2-7; 8 positions match TRBD2. The CDR3 spans 15 residues. V shed 4 bases and J 10 bases; nucleotides not matched to a gene: 16. Per the germline V gene, CDR1 is SGHDT and CDR2 is YYEEEE. CDR3 sequence: CASSPRPRAGENQYF. Here the CDR3 DNA reads TGTGCCAGCAGCCCCCGACCGAGAGCGGGGGAAAACCAGTACTTC.

This clone was picked up a small number of times. Within the sample, other DNA sequences also encode this same CDR3. This rearrangement joins TRBV2 to TRBJ2-5; D ambiguous. The CDR3 has 11 amino acids. V shed 6 bases and J shed 1 base, with 3 bases lying between them. Germline V lookup: CDR1 SNHLY, CDR2 FYNNEI. This CDR3 reads CASRGQETQYF. CDR3 sequence (DNA): TGTGCCAGCAGGGGCCAAGAGACCCAGTACTTC.

The chain joins TRBV10-1 to TRBJ2-2, with 7 bases that match TRBD2. Germline CDR1 reads WNHNN; CDR2 reads SYGVQD (reference sequence). With 2 bases clipped from V and 5 bases from J, the junction kept 5 bases outside the gene matches. CDR3 size: 15 residues. The CDR3 coding sequence is TGCGCCAGCAGTGAGATCGGGCGGGGGACCGGGGAGCTGTTTTTT. As protein: CASSEIGRGTGELFF.

The chain employs TRBV4-1 and TRBJ2-5, with a tentative D call TRBD2 (6 bases). CDR3 size: 18 residues. V gave up 3 bases and J gave up 2 bases, with 22 bases separating them. From germline, CDR1 is MGHRA and CDR2 YSYEKL. The CDR3 coding sequence is TGCGCCAGCAGCCAGGGTTATAGCGGTAGGCAGACACAAGAGACCCAGTACTTC. Translated: CASSQGYSGRQTQETQYF.

The chain uses TRBV5-1 and TRBJ2-7, with D perhaps matching TRBD1 (6 bases). CDR1 and CDR2 (germline): SGHRS, YFSETQ. The V end was cut by 3 bases, the J end by 6 bases, with 13 bases between. CDR3 size: 13 residues. The CDR3 protein is CASSSGHPSEQYF. CDR3 DNA sequence: TGCGCCAGCAGCTCGGGACACCCCTCCGAGCAGTACTTC.

A note on this clone: The same CDR3 is also encoded by other DNA sequences in this sample. This sequence joins TRBV30 and TRBJ2-3; no definite D call. The germline V gene encodes CDR1 GTSNPN and CDR2 SVGIG (reference sequence). The V gene lost 5 bases and the J gene lost 1 base, with 7 bases spanning the gap. This CDR3 has 12 residues. The CDR3 DNA is TGTGCCTGGGGGATTGGCACAGATACGCAGTATTTT. Protein product: CAWGIGTDTQYF.

This sequence joins TRBV11-2 and TRBJ1-2, with a tentative D call TRBD1 (5 bases). The CDR3 length is 17 residues. In germline, CDR1 is SGHAT, CDR2 FQNNGV. V was shortened by 4 bases and J by 4 bases, with 22 bases between the two germline ends. CDR3 bases: TGTGCCAGCAGCTACCGGGGCATTCAGGGAGTAGGCTATGGCTACACCTTC. It specifies CASSYRGIQGVGYGYTF. Full variable domain (outside the CDR3, taken from reference TRBV11-2 and TRBJ1-2): EAGVAQSPRYKIIEKRQSVAFWCNPISGHATLYWYQQILGQGPKLLIQFQNNGVVDDSQLPKDRFSAERLKGVDSTLKIQPAKLEDSAVYLCASSYRGIQGVGYGYTFGSGTRLTVV.

In DNA, the CDR3 is TGCAGCGTTGCAACTAGCGGGGGGTGGAACACCGGGGAGCTGTTTTTT. The encoded protein is CSVATSGGWNTGELFF. J is TRBJ2-2 and V is TRBV29-1; 12 bases fit TRBD2. This CDR3 contains 16 residues. In germline, CDR1 is SQVTM, CDR2 ANQGSEA. V shed 4 bases and J 1 base; nucleotides not matched to a gene: 4.

This clone was recorded once. This chain links TRBV4-1 with TRBJ2-5, with TRBD2 matching 8 bases. Trimming took 0 bases from V and 7 from J; bases not matched to a gene: 10. Germline V gives CDR1 MGHRA, CDR2 YSYEKL. CDR3 size: 16 residues. The CDR3 is CASSQDPGGRVGTQYF. The CDR3 nucleotides read TGCGCCAGCAGCCAAGATCCGGGGGGGCGTGTAGGGACCCAGTACTTC.

The J gene is TRBJ2-7, the V gene TRBV18; either TRBD1 or TRBD2 may supply D (5 bases each). The CDR3 contains 15 residues. The germline V and J ends were trimmed by 8 bases and 7 bases, with 24 bases remaining between them. Germline CDR1 is KGHSH and CDR2 is LQKENI. The CDR3 region has the DNA TGTGCCAGCCCGCCTACCGGGACCCGTAAAGGAGAGCAGTACTTC. Translated, it gives CASPPTGTRKGEQYF.

This clone was observed a handful of times. The chain carries TRBV19 and TRBJ1-5, with D uncertain. Per germline, CDR1 LNHDA and CDR2 SQIVND (reference sequence). CDR3 size: 11 residues. V lost 2 bases and J lost 11, with 7 bases in between. Here the CDR3 DNA reads TGTGCCAGTAGTATAATGGGGTCCCAGCATTTT. This codes for CASSIMGSQHF.

V and J are TRBV29-1 and TRBJ1-2, with a tentative D call TRBD1 (5 bases). The CDR3 totals 13 residues. CDR1 and CDR2 (germline): SQVTM, ANQGSEA. Trimming stripped 4 bases from V and 4 bases from J, with 13 bases between. The CDR3 DNA follows: TGCAGCGTTGCTGAGGGAAGGGGCTATGGCTACACCTTC. It is translated as CSVAEGRGYGYTF.

The chain is built from TRBV9 and TRBJ2-5; D perhaps matches TRBD2 (5 bases). From germline, CDR1 is SGDLS and CDR2 YYNGEE. CDR3 length: 14 amino acids. V was trimmed by 3 bases and J by 9 bases, leaving 18 bases between them. CDR3 sequence reads: CASSENSGSGSQYF. In DNA form, the CDR3 reads TGTGCCAGCAGCGAGAACAGTGGTTCGGGGTCCCAGTACTTC. Combining the CDR3 with reference TRBV9 and TRBJ2-5 gives the whole variable domain DSGVTQTPKHLITATGQRVTLRCSPRSGDLSVYWYQQSLDQGLQFLIQYYNGEERAKGNILERFSAQQFPDLHSELNLSSLELGDSALYFCASSENSGSGSQYFGPGTRLLVL.

This chain links TRBV10-3 with TRBJ1-2; D gene unclear. The CDR3 totals 16 residues. With 3 bases removed from V and 0 bases from J, the gap between germline ends came to 14 bases. The germline gives CDR1 ENHRY, CDR2 SYGVKD. CDR3: CAISDNSVITNYGYTF. For the CDR3, the DNA is TGTGCCATCAGTGATAACAGTGTAATTACTAACTATGGCTACACCTTC.

The table lists this clone with a count of one. V gene TRBV2 combines with J gene TRBJ1-2; the D gene is possibly TRBD1 (6 bases). Germline CDR1 SNHLY, CDR2 FYNNEI. Deletions cut 6 bases from V and 7 bases from J, with 12 bases between. The CDR3 has 12 residues. CDR3 DNA sequence: TGTGCCAGCAGAGGGGGTTTGGTTGGCTACACCTTC. Translated: CASRGGLVGYTF.

V usage is TRBV5-4 and J usage is TRBJ2-2; tentative D call: TRBD2 (6 bases). With 2 bases removed from V and 3 bases from J, the gap between germline ends came to 8 bases. Per germline, CDR1 SGHNT and CDR2 YYREEE (reference sequence). This CDR3 contains 14 residues. CDR3 in DNA: TGTGCCAGCAGCTTACTAGCCGACACCGGGGAGCTGTTTTTT. Translating gives CASSLLADTGELFF.

The CDR3 sequence: CASSSTGGYGYTF. For the CDR3, the DNA is TGTGCCAGCAGCTCGACAGGGGGATATGGCTACACCTTC. The rearrangement joins TRBV5-6 to TRBJ1-2; 9 positions agree with TRBD1. The CDR3 length is 13 residues. V lost 3 bases and J lost 5; bases outside the gene matches: 2. Per the germline V gene, CDR1 is SGHDT and CDR2 is YYEEEE.

The chain joins TRBV19 to TRBJ2-5, with D unclear. This CDR3 is 11 amino acids long. Per the germline V gene, CDR1 is LNHDA and CDR2 is SQIVND (reference sequence). Between the trimmed V and J ends, which lost 7 bases and 2 bases, there was a span of 5 bases. The CDR3 coding sequence is TGTGCCAGTACCCAGCAAGAGACCCAGTACTTC. Translation: CASTQQETQYF.

A word on this clone: The same CDR3 is also encoded by other DNA sequences in this sample. This chain uses TRBV11-2 with TRBJ2-2; D is possibly TRBD1 (5 bases). V shed 5 bases and J shed 1 base, with 8 bases lying between them. There are 14 residues in the CDR3. Germline loops: CDR1 SGHAT, CDR2 FQNNGV. CDR3 sequence reads: CASSRGQNTGELFF. In nucleotides, the CDR3 is TGTGCCAGCAGCCGTGGACAGAACACCGGGGAGCTGTTTTTT.

The chain carries TRBV7-2 and TRBJ1-5; D possibly corresponds to TRBD1 (6 bases). The germline V gene has CDR1 SGHTA and CDR2 FQGNSA. V dropped 1 base and J dropped 6 bases, with 13 bases sitting between them. CDR3 length: 15 residues. The CDR3 sequence is CASSLVSGAGQPQHF. The CDR3 nucleotides read TGTGCCAGCAGCTTAGTATCAGGGGCGGGTCAGCCCCAGCATTTT. The variable domain in full, with the rest retrieved from reference TRBV7-2 and TRBJ1-5, is GAGVSQSPSNKVTEKGKDVELRCDPISGHTALYWYRQSLGQGLEFLIYFQGNSAPDKSGLPSDRFSAERTGGSVSTLTIQRTQQEDSAVYLCASSLVSGAGQPQHFGDGTRLSIL.

V usage is TRBV11-3 and J usage is TRBJ2-1; the match to TRBD1 covers 9 bases. This CDR3 is built from 15 residues. Germline trimming cut 4 bases from V and 2 bases from J; bases unmatched to any gene: 3. Per the germline V gene, CDR1 is SGHNT and CDR2 is YENEEA. CDR3 nucleotide sequence: TGTGCCAGCAGCTCGACAGGGGGTCCCTACAATGAGCAGTTCTTC. Protein: CASSSTGGPYNEQFF.